This T cell receptor (beta chain) was observed in a study of molecular identifiers for immune sequencing clone quantification. Regarding the study as a whole: Spiked Jurkat TCR RNA equivalent to one cell was reportedly detectable in approximately 970,000 naive cells. The study found clones above 20 RNA copies held over 97% of effector molecules and under 1% in naive cells.

This clonotype has ten or more counts. The antigen remains undetermined. Both previously described methods and listed TCR primers were employed to make bulk TCR libraries. TCRdb redid the calling of the PCR reads with MiXCR, one entry per CDR3 protein. The sample contains around 470,000 distinct CDR3 sequences, 20% to 25% of which appear only once. The CDR3 sequence is 10 residues long. The germline V gene has CDR1 SQVTM and CDR2 ANQGSEA. V lost 2 bases to trimming and J lost 5 bases, with 3 bases between them. The sample comprised naive CD8+ T cells from blood, with Jurkat cell RNA spiked in. Subset denoted: FACS-sorted CD8+CD4-CCR7+CD45RA+ naive T cells. The V call is TRBV29-1, the J call TRBJ2-5; D gene uncertain. The receptor was isolated from a human donor in good health. Some libraries in this study had Jurkat cell RNA spiked in. CDR3 bases: TGCAGCGTTGAAATTGAGACCCAGTACTTC. Translated: CSVEIETQYF.